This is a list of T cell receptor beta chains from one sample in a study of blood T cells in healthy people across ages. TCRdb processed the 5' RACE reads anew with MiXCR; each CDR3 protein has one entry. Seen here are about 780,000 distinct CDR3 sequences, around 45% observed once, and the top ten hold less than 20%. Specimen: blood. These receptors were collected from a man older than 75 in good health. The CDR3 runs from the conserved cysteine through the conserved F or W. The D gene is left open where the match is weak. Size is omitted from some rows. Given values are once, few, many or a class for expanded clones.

TGCAGTGCCAATACGGAGGGAATGAACACTGAAGCTTTCTTT CSANTEGMNTEAFF NA TRBJ1-1 TRBV20-1 NA
TGTGCCAGCACCTTGGGGGAGACCCAGTACTTC CASTLGETQYF NA TRBJ2-5 TRBV7-9 NA
TGTGCCAGCAGTATATCGGGCCTCAAAAACATTCAGTACTTC CASSISGLKNIQYF NA TRBJ2-4 TRBV14 NA
TGTGCCAGCTCAGGGGGACTTACAGATACGCAGTATTTT CASSGGLTDTQYF NA TRBJ2-3 TRBV18 few
TGCAGTGCTAGAGGTATAGCGGAGATCTACGAGCAGTACTTC CSARGIAEIYEQYF NA TRBJ2-7 TRBV20-1 few
TGTGCCAGCAGAGGGAATTGGTTGGGGGCCGCCACAGATACGCAGTATTTT CASRGNWLGAATDTQYF NA TRBJ2-3 TRBV12-3/TRBV12-4 NA
TGTGCCAGCAGCATGCTCCCTAGGAATGAGCAGTTCTTC CASSMLPRNEQFF NA TRBJ2-1 TRBV12-3/TRBV12-4 NA
TGTGCCAGCAGCAAAGAATACACCGGGGAGCTGTTTTTT CASSKEYTGELFF NA TRBJ2-2 TRBV9 NA
TGTGCCAGCAGCTTAGTGGGGCGGGGCGGGACCTACGAGCAGTACTTC CASSLVGRGGTYEQYF NA TRBJ2-7 TRBV7-2 NA
TGCGCCGGCGGAGGGGACAACCAAGAGACCCAGTACTTC CAGGGDNQETQYF NA TRBJ2-5 TRBV5-1 NA
TGTGCCAGCAGCTTCCCAGTCACAGATACGCAGTATTTT CASSFPVTDTQYF NA TRBJ2-3 TRBV11-1 few
TGTGCCAGCGGTCGGGACTCCAAAATCACAGATACGCAGTATTTT CASGRDSKITDTQYF NA TRBJ2-3 TRBV7-2 few
TGTGCCAGCAGTTTAGCGGGAACGACTGGCACAGATACGCAGTATTTT CASSLAGTTGTDTQYF NA TRBJ2-3 TRBV27 many
TGTGCCATCAGTGACACTAGATATGATACGCAGTATTTT CAISDTRYDTQYF NA TRBJ2-3 TRBV10-3 NA
TGTGCCAGCTCACCTGAACTCAATTACAATGAGCAGTTCTTC CASSPELNYNEQFF NA TRBJ2-1 TRBV18 many
TGTGCCAGCAGCCCCTACAGGGATGAAGTCTATGGCTACACCTTC CASSPYRDEVYGYTF NA TRBJ1-2 TRBV7-2 many
TGTGCCAGCAGCTTAGCGGGGACTAGCGGGATTGTCACAGATACGCAGTATTTT CASSLAGTSGIVTDTQYF TRBD2 TRBJ2-3 TRBV7-2 NA
TGTGCCAGCAGCTTACAGGGTGTTGGGGTCTACAATGAGCAGTTCTTC CASSLQGVGVYNEQFF NA TRBJ2-1 TRBV7-2 NA
TGCGCCAGCAGGTTGGGCGTCGGGCGGGAGTCCTCCTACAATGAGCAGTTCTTC CASRLGVGRESSYNEQFF TRBD2 TRBJ2-1 TRBV5-1 NA
TGCAGTGCTTACATGACAGGGGTCCAAGAGACCCAGTACTTC CSAYMTGVQETQYF TRBD1 TRBJ2-5 TRBV20-1 NA
TGTGCCAGCAGCCCAAGACAGGGGGCGGCCGAGCAGTACTTC CASSPRQGAAEQYF TRBD1 TRBJ2-7 TRBV11-3 many
TGCAGTGCTCAGATACTTGGGACTAGCGGGGATACGCAGTATTTT CSAQILGTSGDTQYF TRBD2 TRBJ2-3 TRBV20-1 NA
TGTGCCAGCAGGAGCTCCTACGAGCAGTACTTC CASRSSYEQYF NA TRBJ2-7 TRBV2 NA
TGCGCCAGCAGCCAAGGGTCAGATACCCTCAAGGATACGCAGTATTTT CASSQGSDTLKDTQYF NA TRBJ2-3 TRBV4-3 NA
TGTGCCAGTAGTATAATCGCCGCTGGAAGCTCTGGGGCCAACGTCCTGACTTTC CASSIIAAGSSGANVLTF NA TRBJ2-6 TRBV19 many
TGTGCCAGCAGTCTTACTAGCGGGAGGGTTGAGACCCAGTACTTC CASSLTSGRVETQYF TRBD2 TRBJ2-5 TRBV12-3/TRBV12-4 NA
TGTGCCAGCAGTGAAGAACTAGCGGGGGGAACAGATACGCAGTATTTT CASSEELAGGTDTQYF TRBD2 TRBJ2-3 TRBV2 many
TGTGCCAGTAAGCGGGAGGAATTCACAGATACGCAGTATTTT CASKREEFTDTQYF TRBD2 TRBJ2-3 TRBV28 NA
TGCAGTGCTATGTGGGCCGGGAACTCCTACGAGCAGTACTTC CSAMWAGNSYEQYF NA TRBJ2-7 TRBV20-1 NA
TGCAGTGCGCCGGACCAGCGGAGCTCCTACGAGCAGTACTTC CSAPDQRSSYEQYF NA TRBJ2-7 TRBV20-1 few
TGTGCCAGCAGTCCACCGGGACAGGGGGATGGCTACACCTTC CASSPPGQGDGYTF TRBD1 TRBJ1-2 TRBV28 many
TGTGCCATCAGCGTTGGGGCCAACGTCCTGACTTTC CAISVGANVLTF NA TRBJ2-6 TRBV10-3 NA
TGCAGTGCGCGGGACATCGGTTCGTCCAATGAGCAGTACTTC CSARDIGSSNEQYF NA TRBJ2-5 TRBV20-1 NA
TGTGCCAGCAGTGAATTTAGGACACAGTACCAAGAGACCCAGTACTTC CASSEFRTQYQETQYF NA TRBJ2-5 TRBV25-1 many
TGTGCCAGCAGGAACTTACAGGGGTGCGAGCAGTACTTC CASRNLQGCEQYF TRBD1 TRBJ2-7 TRBV6-1 NA
TGTGCCAGCAGTCCTGGAATAGGGGGGACCTATGGCTACACCTTC CASSPGIGGTYGYTF NA TRBJ1-2 TRBV28 NA
TGTGCCAGCAGCTTAGGAGGGGCGGACTATGGCTACACCTTC CASSLGGADYGYTF NA TRBJ1-2 TRBV7-9 NA
TGCAGCGGACGCTGGGGGAACACAGATACGCAGTATTTT CSGRWGNTDTQYF NA TRBJ2-3 TRBV29-1 NA
TGTGCCAGCAGCCCCTGGGACAGGAGCACAGATACGCAGTATTTT CASSPWDRSTDTQYF TRBD1 TRBJ2-3 TRBV7-8 few
TGTGCCAGCAGCCCCCGGACTAGCGGGAGGGCCCCGATGGAGACCCAGTACTTC CASSPRTSGRAPMETQYF TRBD2 TRBJ2-5 TRBV7-9 NA
TGTGCCAGCGAGCAGGGAGAGACCCAGTACTTC CASEQGETQYF NA TRBJ2-5 TRBV6-5 NA
TGCAGTGCTATCCTACCTCGAGGGGTCCCCACAGATACGCAGTATTTT CSAILPRGVPTDTQYF NA TRBJ2-3 TRBV20-1 few
TGTGCCAGCAGCTTAGATGGGGCAGGGAGGGGTGAAGCTTTCTTT CASSLDGAGRGEAFF NA TRBJ1-1 TRBV7-7 NA